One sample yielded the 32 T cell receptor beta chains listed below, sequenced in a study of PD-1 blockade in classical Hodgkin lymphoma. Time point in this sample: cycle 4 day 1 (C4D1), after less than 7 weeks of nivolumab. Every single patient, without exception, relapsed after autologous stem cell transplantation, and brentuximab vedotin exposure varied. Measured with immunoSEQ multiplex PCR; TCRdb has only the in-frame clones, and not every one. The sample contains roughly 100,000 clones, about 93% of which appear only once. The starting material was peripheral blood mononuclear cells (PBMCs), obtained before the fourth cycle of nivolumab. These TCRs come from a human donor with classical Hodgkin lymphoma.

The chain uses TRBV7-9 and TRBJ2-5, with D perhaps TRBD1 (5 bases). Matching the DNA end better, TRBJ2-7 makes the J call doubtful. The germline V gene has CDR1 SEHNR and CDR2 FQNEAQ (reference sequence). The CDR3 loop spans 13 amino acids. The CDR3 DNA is TGTGCCAGCACCGACAGCTTGGCCTACGAGCAGTACTTC. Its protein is CASTDSLAYEQYF.

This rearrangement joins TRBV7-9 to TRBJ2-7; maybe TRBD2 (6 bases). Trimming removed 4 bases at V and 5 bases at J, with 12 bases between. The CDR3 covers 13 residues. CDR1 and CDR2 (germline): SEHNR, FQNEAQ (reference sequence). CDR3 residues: CASSSPAGNEQYF. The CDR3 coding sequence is TGTGCCAGCAGCTCGCCCGCGGGGAACGAGCAGTACTTC. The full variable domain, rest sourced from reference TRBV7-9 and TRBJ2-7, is DTGVSQNPRHKITKRGQNVTFRCDPISEHNRLYWYRQTLGQGPEFLTYFQNEAQLEKSRLLSDRFSAERPKGSFSTLEIQRTEQGDSAMYLCASSSPAGNEQYFGPGTRLTVT.

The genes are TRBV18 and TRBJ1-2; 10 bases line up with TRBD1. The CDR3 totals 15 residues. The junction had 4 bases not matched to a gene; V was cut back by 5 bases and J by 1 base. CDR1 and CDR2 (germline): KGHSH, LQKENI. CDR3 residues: CASSKGQGRNYGYTF. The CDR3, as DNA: TGTGCCAGCTCAAAGGGACAGGGGCGTAACTATGGCTACACCTTC.

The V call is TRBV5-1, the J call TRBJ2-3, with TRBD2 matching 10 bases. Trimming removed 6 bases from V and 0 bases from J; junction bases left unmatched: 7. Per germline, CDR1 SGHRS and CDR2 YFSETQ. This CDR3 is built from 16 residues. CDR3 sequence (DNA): TGCGCCAGCATGCTAGCGGGAGACCCGAGCACAGATACGCAGTATTTT. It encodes CASMLAGDPSTDTQYF.

CDR3 nucleotides: TGTGCCAGCAGCTTGTCTCTCAGGGGACTATCTTACAATGAGCAGTTCTTC. Its protein is CASSLSLRGLSYNEQFF. The chain joins TRBV5-5 to TRBJ2-1; tentatively, D is TRBD2 (7 bases). Deletions cut 1 base from V and 4 bases from J, with 18 bases between. Germline loops: CDR1 SGHKS, CDR2 YYEKEE (reference sequence). The CDR3 has 17 residues.

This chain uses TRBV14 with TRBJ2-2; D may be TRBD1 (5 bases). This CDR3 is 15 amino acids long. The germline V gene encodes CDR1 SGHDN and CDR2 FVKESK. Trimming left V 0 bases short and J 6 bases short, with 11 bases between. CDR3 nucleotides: TGTGCCAGCAGCCAAGACAGGGCCCGGGCCGGGGAGCTGTTTTTT. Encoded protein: CASSQDRARAGELFF. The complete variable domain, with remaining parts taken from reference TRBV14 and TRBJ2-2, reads EAGVTQFPSHSVIEKGQTVTLRCDPISGHDNLYWYRRVMGKEIKFLLHFVKESKQDESGMPNNRFLAERTGGTYSTLKVQPAELEDSGVYFCASSQDRARAGELFFGEGSRLTVL.

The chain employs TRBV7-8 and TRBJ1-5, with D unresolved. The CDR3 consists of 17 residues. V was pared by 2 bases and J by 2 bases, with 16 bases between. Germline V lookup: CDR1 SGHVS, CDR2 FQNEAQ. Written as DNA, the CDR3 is TGTGCCAGCAGCTTACTACCGACCCAGGCCGGCAATCAGCCCCAGCATTTT. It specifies CASSLLPTQAGNQPQHF.

CDR3 in amino acids: CASSRLLLPYNEQFF. The CDR3 DNA reads as TGCGCCAGCAGCCGGCTTTTACTACCATACAATGAGCAGTTCTTC. The chain uses TRBV4-1 and TRBJ2-1; D remains ambiguous. V lost 4 bases and J 4 bases, leaving 14 bases between the germline ends. Germline CDR1 is MGHRA and CDR2 is YSYEKL. This CDR3 contains 15 residues.

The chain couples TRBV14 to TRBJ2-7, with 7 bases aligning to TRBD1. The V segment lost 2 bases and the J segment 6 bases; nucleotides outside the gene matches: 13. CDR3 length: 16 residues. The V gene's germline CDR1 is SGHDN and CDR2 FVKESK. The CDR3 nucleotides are TGTGCCAGCAGCCAATTTGGAAACAGGGGTGGCATCGAGCAGTACTTC. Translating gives CASSQFGNRGGIEQYF.

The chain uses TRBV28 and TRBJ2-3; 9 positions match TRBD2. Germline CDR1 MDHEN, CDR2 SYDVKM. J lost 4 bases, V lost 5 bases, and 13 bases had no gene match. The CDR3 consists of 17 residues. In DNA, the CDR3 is TGTGCCAGCAGTCGGCCCTCAGCGGGAGGTGAGGCAGATACGCAGTATTTT. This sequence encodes CASSRPSAGGEADTQYF.

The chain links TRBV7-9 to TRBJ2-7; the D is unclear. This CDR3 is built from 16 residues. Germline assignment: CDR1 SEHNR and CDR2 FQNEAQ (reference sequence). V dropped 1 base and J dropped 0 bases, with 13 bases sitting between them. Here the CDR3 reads CASSLVVTRGSYEQYF. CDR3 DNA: TGTGCCAGCAGCTTAGTCGTGACCCGCGGCTCCTACGAGCAGTACTTC.

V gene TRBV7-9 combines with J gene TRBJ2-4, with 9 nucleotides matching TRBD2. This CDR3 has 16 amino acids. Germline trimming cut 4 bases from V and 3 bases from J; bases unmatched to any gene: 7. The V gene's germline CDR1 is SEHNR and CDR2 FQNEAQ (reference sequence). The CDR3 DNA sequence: TGTGCCAGCAGCTATAGCGGGAGCACCCACAAAAACATTCAGTACTTC. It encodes CASSYSGSTHKNIQYF.

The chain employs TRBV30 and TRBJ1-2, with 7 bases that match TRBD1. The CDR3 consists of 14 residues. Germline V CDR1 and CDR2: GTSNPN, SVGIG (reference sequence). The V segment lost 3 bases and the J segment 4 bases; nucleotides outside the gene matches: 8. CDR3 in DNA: TGTGCCTGGAGCCTAAGGGGGCGCGGCTATGGCTACACCTTC. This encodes CAWSLRGRGYGYTF.

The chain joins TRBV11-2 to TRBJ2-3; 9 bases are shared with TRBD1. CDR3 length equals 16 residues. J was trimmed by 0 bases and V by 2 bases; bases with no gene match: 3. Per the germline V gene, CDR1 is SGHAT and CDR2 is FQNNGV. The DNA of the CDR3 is TGTGCCAGCAGCTTAAGGACAGGGGAAAGCACAGATACGCAGTATTTT. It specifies CASSLRTGESTDTQYF.

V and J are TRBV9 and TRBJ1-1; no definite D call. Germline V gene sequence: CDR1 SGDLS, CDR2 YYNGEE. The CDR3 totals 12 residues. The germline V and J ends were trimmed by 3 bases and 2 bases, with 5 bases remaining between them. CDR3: CASSARNTEAFF. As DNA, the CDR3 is TGTGCCAGCAGCGCCCGTAACACTGAAGCTTTCTTT.

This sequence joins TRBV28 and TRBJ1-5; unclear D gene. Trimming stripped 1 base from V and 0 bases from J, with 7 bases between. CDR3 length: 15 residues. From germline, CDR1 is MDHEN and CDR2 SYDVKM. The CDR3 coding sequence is TGTGCCAGCAGTTTATTGGCAGCTAGCAATCAGCCCCAGCATTTT. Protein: CASSLLAASNQPQHF.

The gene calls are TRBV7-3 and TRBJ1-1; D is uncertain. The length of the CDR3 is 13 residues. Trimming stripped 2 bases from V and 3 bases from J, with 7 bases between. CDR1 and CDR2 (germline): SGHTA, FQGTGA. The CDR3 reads CASSLYRDTEAFF. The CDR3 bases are TGTGCCAGCAGCTTATACCGGGACACTGAAGCTTTCTTT. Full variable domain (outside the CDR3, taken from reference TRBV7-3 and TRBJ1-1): GAGVSQTPSNKVTEKGKYVELRCDPISGHTALYWYRQSLGQGPEFLIYFQGTGAADDSGLPNDRFFAVRPEGSVSTLKIQRTERGDSAVYLCASSLYRDTEAFFGQGTRLTVV.

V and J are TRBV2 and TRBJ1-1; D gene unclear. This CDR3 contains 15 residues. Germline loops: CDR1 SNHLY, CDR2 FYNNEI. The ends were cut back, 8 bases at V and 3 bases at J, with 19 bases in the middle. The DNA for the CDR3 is TGTGCCAGCGCAATGGGCGCTTTTAGATACACTGAAGCTTTCTTT. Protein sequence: CASAMGAFRYTEAFF.

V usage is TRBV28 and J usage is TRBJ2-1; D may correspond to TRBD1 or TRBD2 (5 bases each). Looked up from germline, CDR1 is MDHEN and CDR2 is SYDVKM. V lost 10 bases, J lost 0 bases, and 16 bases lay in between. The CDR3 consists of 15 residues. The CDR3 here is CATAWGSRSYNEQFF. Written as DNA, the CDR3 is TGTGCCACGGCTTGGGGGAGCCGCTCCTACAATGAGCAGTTCTTC. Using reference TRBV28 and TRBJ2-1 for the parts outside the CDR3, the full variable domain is DVKVTQSSRYLVKRTGEKVFLECVQDMDHENMFWYRQDPGLGLRLIYFSYDVKMKEKGDIPEGYSVSREKKERFSLILESASTNQTSMYLCATAWGSRSYNEQFFGPGTRLTVL.

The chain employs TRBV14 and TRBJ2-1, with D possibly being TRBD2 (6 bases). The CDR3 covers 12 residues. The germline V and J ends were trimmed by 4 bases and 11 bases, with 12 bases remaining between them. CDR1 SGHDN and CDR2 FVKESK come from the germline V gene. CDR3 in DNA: TGTGCCAGCAGCCTCTCGACTAGTCAGCAGTTCTTC. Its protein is CASSLSTSQQFF.

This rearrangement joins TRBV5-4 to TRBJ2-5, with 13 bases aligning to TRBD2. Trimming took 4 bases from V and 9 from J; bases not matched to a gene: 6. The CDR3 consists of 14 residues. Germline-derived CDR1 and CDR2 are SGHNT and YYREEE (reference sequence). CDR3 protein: CASSPGLAGESQYF. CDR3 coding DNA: TGTGCCAGCAGCCCAGGACTAGCGGGAGAATCCCAGTACTTC.

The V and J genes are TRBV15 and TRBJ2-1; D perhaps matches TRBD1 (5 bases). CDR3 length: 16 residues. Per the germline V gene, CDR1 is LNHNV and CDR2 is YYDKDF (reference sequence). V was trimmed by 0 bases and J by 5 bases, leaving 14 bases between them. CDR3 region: CATSREEPWGHNEQFF. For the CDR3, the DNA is TGTGCCACCAGCAGAGAAGAGCCATGGGGCCACAATGAGCAGTTCTTC.

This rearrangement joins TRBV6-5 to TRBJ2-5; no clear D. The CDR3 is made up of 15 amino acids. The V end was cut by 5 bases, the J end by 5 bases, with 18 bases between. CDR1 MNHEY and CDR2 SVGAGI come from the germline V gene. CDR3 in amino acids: CASSPGGSRVETQYF. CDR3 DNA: TGTGCCAGCAGTCCGGGCGGCTCTCGGGTGGAGACCCAGTACTTC.

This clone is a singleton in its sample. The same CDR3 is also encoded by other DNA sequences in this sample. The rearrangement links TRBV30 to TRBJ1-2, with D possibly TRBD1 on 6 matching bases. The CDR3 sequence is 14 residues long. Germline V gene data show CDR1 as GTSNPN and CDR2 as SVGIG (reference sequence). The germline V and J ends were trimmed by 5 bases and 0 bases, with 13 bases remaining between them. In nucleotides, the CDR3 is TGTGCCTGGGTAGGGGGGGACTCTAACTATGGCTACACCTTC. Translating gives CAWVGGDSNYGYTF.

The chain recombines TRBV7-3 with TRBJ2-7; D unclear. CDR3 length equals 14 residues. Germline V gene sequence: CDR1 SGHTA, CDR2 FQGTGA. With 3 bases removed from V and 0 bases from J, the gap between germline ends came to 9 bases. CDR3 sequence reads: CASSFQPSSYEQYF. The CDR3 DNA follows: TGTGCCAGCAGCTTCCAGCCCTCCTCCTACGAGCAGTACTTC.

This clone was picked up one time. DNA for the CDR3: TGTGCCAGCAGTTTATCCCCGGGACGTAATCAGCCCCAGCATTTT. It is translated as CASSLSPGRNQPQHF. The genes are TRBV28 and TRBJ1-5; tentative D call: TRBD1 (5 bases). The germline gives CDR1 MDHEN, CDR2 SYDVKM. Trimming took off 1 base at V and 4 bases at J, with 11 bases between the two ends. The CDR3 has 15 amino acids.

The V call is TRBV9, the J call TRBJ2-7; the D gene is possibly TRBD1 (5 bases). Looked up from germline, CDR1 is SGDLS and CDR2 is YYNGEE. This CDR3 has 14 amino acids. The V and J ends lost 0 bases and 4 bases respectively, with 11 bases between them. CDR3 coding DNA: TGTGCCAGCAGCGTAGCAGGGTGGGCTTACGAGCAGTACTTC. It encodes CASSVAGWAYEQYF.

The CDR3 reads CASSFPGQGTYGYTF. The CDR3 DNA reads as TGTGCCAGTAGTTTCCCGGGACAGGGGACTTATGGCTACACCTTC. The chain carries TRBV19 and TRBJ1-2; 10 bases align to TRBD1. Unmatched junction bases numbered 8, after V lost 5 bases and J lost 5 bases. The length of the CDR3 is 15 residues. Germline V lookup: CDR1 LNHDA, CDR2 SQIVND (reference sequence).

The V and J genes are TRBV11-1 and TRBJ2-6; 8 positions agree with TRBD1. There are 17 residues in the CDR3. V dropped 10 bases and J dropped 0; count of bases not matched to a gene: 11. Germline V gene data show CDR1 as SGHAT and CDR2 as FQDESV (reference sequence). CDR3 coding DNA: TGTGCCATCCTCCCAGGGGGCTCCACCTCTGGGGCCAACGTCCTGACTTTC. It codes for CAILPGGSTSGANVLTF.

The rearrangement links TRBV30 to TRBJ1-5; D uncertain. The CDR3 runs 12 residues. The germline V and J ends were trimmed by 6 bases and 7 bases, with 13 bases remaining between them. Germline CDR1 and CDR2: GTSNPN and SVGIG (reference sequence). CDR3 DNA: TGTGCCTGCAAAGCTGAAAACCAGCCCCAGCATTTT. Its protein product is CACKAENQPQHF.

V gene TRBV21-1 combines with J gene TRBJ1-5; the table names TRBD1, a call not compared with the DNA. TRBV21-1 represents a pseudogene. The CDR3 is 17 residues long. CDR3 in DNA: TGTGCCAGCAGCCTAAATGGGACAGGGAATTTCAATCAGCCCCAGCATTTT. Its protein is CASSLNGTGNFNQPQHF.

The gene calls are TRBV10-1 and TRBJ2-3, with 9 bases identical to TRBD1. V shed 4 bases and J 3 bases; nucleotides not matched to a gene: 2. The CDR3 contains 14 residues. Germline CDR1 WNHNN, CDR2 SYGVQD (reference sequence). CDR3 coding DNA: TGCGCCAGCAGTGCAGACAGGGGGACAGATACGCAGTATTTT. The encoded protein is CASSADRGTDTQYF.